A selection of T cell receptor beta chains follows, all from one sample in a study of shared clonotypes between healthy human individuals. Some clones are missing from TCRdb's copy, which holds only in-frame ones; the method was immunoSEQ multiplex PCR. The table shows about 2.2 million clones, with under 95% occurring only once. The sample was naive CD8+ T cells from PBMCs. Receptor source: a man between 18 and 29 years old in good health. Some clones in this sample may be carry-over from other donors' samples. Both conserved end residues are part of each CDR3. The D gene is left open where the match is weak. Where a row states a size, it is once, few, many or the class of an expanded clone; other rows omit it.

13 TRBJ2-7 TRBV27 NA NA TGTGCCAGCCGGGGCCTTTTTACCTACGAGCAGTACTTC CASRGLFTYEQYF
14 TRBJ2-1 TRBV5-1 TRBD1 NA TGCGCCAGCAGCCCAGACAGGGTTTACAATGAGCAGTTCTTC CASSPDRVYNEQFF
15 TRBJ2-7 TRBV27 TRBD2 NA TGTGCCAGCAGTTTATTCCTAGCGGAAGGCTACGAGCAGTACTTC CASSLFLAEGYEQYF
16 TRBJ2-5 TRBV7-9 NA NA TGTGCCAGCAGCTTAGTCGTTGGGATATCCCAAGAGACCCAGTACTTC CASSLVVGISQETQYF
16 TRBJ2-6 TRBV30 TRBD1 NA TGTGCCTTCACCGGGACAGGGGGCTCCGGGGCCAACGTCCTGGCTTTC CAFTGTGGSGANVLAF
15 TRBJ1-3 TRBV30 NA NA TGTGCCTGGAGTGCGGGGATAGACTCTGGAAACACCATATATTTT CAWSAGIDSGNTIYF
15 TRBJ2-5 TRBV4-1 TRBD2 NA TGCGCCAGCAGCCAAGTCCCGGGAGGGATGGAGACCCAGTACTTC CASSQVPGGMETQYF
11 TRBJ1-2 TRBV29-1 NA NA TGCAGCGTTGAAGTGATGTGGGGCTACACCTTC CSVEVMWGYTF
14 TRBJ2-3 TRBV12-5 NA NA TGTGCTAGTGGTCCGGGGGCACGCACAGATACGCAGTATTTT CASGPGARTDTQYF
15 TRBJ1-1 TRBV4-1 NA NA TGCGCCAGCAGCCCGCCGCAGTATAAGATCACTGAAGCTTTCTTT CASSPPQYKITEAFF
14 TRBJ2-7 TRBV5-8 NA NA TGTGCCAGCAGCTTAGGGACAATCTCCTACGAGCAGTACTTC CASSLGTISYEQYF
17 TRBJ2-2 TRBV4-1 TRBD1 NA TGCGCCAGCAGCGAAAGTTTGGGACAGGGGCTTACCGGGGAGCTGTTTTTT CASSESLGQGLTGELFF
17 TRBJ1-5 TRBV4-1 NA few TGCGCCAGCAGCCCTCTCATAGGTATCACTAGCAATCAGCCCCAGCATTTT CASSPLIGITSNQPQHF
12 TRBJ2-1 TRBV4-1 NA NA TGCGCCAGCAGCCAGGCGTACAATGAGCAGTTCTTC CASSQAYNEQFF
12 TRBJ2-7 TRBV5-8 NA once TGTGCCAGCAGCACGGAACTTAACGAGCAGTACTTC CASSTELNEQYF
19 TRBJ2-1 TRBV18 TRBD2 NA TGTGCCAGCTCACCAGGGACTAGCTCGTACCCGGCCAAAGGCAATGAGCAGTTCTTC CASSPGTSSYPAKGNEQFF
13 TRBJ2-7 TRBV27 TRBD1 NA TGTGCCAGCAGGACAGGGAGCTCCTACGAGCAGTACTTC CASRTGSSYEQYF
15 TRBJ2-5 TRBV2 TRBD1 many TGTGCCAGCAGTGGAGACAGGGGGCGGCGGGAGACCCAGTACTTC CASSGDRGRRETQYF
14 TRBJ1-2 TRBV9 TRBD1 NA TGTGCCAGCAGCGTCCAGGGGGGTAACTATGGCTACACCTTC CASSVQGGNYGYTF
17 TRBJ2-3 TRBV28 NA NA TGTGCCAGCGGGGCGCCTCAGGGTCCGGCTGGCACAGATACGCAGTATTTT CASGAPQGPAGTDTQYF
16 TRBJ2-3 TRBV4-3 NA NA TGCGCCAGCAGCCAAGATCGGGGGGCGGGGACAGATACGCAGTATTTT CASSQDRGAGTDTQYF
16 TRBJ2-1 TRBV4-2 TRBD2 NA TGTGCCAGCAGCCAAGCTAGCGGGTTGGTTTACAATGAGCAGTTCTTC CASSQASGLVYNEQFF
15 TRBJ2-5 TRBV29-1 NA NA TGCAGCGTTCAAAAGGGTTCAGGGGTGGTGGAGACCCAGTACTTC CSVQKGSGVVETQYF
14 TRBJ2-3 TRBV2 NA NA TGTGCCAGCGCTAGGACAGGGAGGGGAGATACGCAGTATTTT CASARTGRGDTQYF
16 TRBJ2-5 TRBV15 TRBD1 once TGTGCCACCAGCAGAGCAAGGACAGGGGGTATAGAGACCCAGTACTTC CATSRARTGGIETQYF
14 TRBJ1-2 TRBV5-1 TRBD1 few TGCGCCAGCAGCCCGACAGGGCCCGACTATGGCTACACCTTC CASSPTGPDYGYTF
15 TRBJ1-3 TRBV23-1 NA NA TGCGCCAGCAGTCCCGGACAGAATCCTGGAAACACCATATATTTT CASSPGQNPGNTIYF
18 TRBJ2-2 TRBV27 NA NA TGTGCCAGCAGTTCCCTCTCTGTCGTTACGCAGAACACCGGGGAGCTGTTTTTT CASSSLSVVTQNTGELFF
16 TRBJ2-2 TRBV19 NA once TGTGCCAGTAGTCAGGGACCCGGGTGGGACACCGGGGAGCTGTTTTTT CASSQGPGWDTGELFF
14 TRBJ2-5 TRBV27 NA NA TGTGCCAGCAGTGCCGGGGAGAGACCCGAGACCCAGTACTTC CASSAGERPETQYF
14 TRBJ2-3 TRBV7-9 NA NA TGTGCCAGCAGCCCCTCACGGCCCCCAGATACGCAGTATTTT CASSPSRPPDTQYF
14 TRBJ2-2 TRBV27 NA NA TGTGCCAGCAGTTTTTGGGTTTCCACCGGGGAGCTGTTTTTT CASSFWVSTGELFF
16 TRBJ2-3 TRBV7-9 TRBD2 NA TGTGCCAGCAGCTCGGGACTAGCGGGAGTAGCGAATACGCAGTATTTT CASSSGLAGVANTQYF
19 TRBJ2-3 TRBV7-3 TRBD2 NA TGTGCCAGCAGCTGGACGGGACTAGCGGGACCAGCAGGAACAGATACGCAGTATTTT CASSWTGLAGPAGTDTQYF
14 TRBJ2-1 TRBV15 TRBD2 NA TGTGCCACCGGGGCTAGCGGGAGGTGGAATGAGCAGTTCTTC CATGASGRWNEQFF
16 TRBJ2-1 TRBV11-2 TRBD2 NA TGTGCCAGCAGCCCCTCGGGTCTAGCGGGAGTAAGTGAGCAGTTCTTC CASSPSGLAGVSEQFF
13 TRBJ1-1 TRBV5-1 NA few TGCGCCAGCAATCGGGGGCGGGACACTGAAGCTTTCTTT CASNRGRDTEAFF
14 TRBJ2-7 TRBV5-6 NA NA TGTGCCAGCAGCTTGGGACAGACTTTCTACGAGCAGTACTTC CASSLGQTFYEQYF
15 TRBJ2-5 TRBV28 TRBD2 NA TGTGCCAGCAGCCTCACTAGCGGGCTGCAAGAGACCCAGTACTTC CASSLTSGLQETQYF
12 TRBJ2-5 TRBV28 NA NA TGTGCCAGCACTACAGGGCAAGAGACCCAGTACTTC CASTTGQETQYF
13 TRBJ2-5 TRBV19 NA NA TGTGCCAGTAGTATTATGATCCAAGAGACCCAGTACTTC CASSIMIQETQYF
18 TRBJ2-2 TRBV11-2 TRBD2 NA TGTGCCAGCAGGGGGGTGTCCGAGCTAGCGGTAAACACCGGGGAGCTGTTTTTT CASRGVSELAVNTGELFF
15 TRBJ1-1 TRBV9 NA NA TGTGCCAGCAGCGTAGGTCAGGGGTCGGCCACTGAAGCTTTCTTT CASSVGQGSATEAFF
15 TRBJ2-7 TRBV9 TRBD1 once TGTGCCAGCAGCGTAGCCCAGGGGGAAAACTACGAGCAGTACTTC CASSVAQGENYEQYF
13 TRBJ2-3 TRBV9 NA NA TGTGCCGGCAGCGTAGGAGGATTCGATACGCAGTATTTT CAGSVGGFDTQYF